Sequencing of this TCR beta chain was carried out in a study of T cell responses to AZD1222 COVID-19 vaccine. Study-wide points: There were mostly white British donors and more females than males, and clonal diversity was possibly underestimated.

CDR3 length equals 15 residues. The V and J ends lost 6 bases and 5 bases, in that order; junction bases with no gene match: 8. Germline V gene sequence: CDR1 MDHEN, CDR2 SYDVKM. For this clone: Its antigen is undetermined.

Produced via immunoSEQ multiplex PCR; TCRdb's table is partial and in-frame only. The table lists 150,000 to 200,000 clones, approximately 94% of them singletons, with about 0.6% in the top ten. The receptor's source is an adult in good health. This sample comprised peripheral blood, obtained on day 0 of AZD1222 vaccination. J is TRBJ2-3 and V is TRBV28; 10 nucleotides agree with TRBD1. The CDR3 loop is CASRDRQGAGDTQYF. The DNA for the CDR3 is TGTGCCAGCAGAGATCGACAGGGGGCGGGAGATACGCAGTATTTT.